The 8 T cell receptor beta chains presented below share a single source sample, sequenced in a study of blood T cells in healthy people across ages (dated by TCRdb to the mid-2010s). The library was produced with 5' RACE. These reads were obtained on an Illumina HiSeq 2500. A second PCR of roughly 6 to 12 cycles was run with a J-beta primer mix and a sample-barcoded 5' primer. The raw public data were reprocessed by TCRdb itself: fastp quality trimming at Q25, MiXCR clonotype calling, in-frame beta chains only. Merged by CDR3 protein, the rows form single entries marked with the most common genes and DNA. This sample lists over 1,500,000 distinct CDR3 sequences; just under 50% were detected once. Of the sample, more than 2% falls within the top ten clones. Sequencing used blood. These TCRs come from a woman in her thirties or forties in good health.

This clonotype was counted once. The chain carries TRBV11-1 and TRBJ2-1, with 9 nucleotides matching TRBD1. TRBJ2-7 matches the DNA end more closely, so the J call is doubtful. Germline CDR1 reads SGHAT; CDR2 reads FQDESV (reference sequence). This CDR3 has 16 residues. The CDR3 spells CASSPGTGSSYNEQYF. CDR3 bases: TGTGCCAGCAGCCCAGGGACAGGGAGCTCCTACAATGAGCAGTACTTC.

The chain is built from TRBV14 and TRBJ2-1, with 9 nucleotides matching TRBD2. The assigned J gene may be wrong: the sequence end matches TRBJ2-7 better. Germline-derived CDR1 and CDR2 are SGHDN and FVKESK. This CDR3 comprises 16 residues. CDR3 amino acids: CASSQEAGGPIYEQYF. The CDR3 DNA follows: TGTGCCAGCAGCCAAGAGGCGGGGGGGCCCATATACGAGCAGTACTTC.

J is TRBJ2-1 and V is TRBV6-5, with 10 nucleotides matching TRBD2. The germline V gene encodes CDR1 MNHEY and CDR2 SVGAGI. The CDR3 covers 18 residues. The junction had 13 bases not matched to a gene; V was cut back by 2 bases and J by 6 bases. The CDR3: CASSYRTQRGGRGNEQFF. CDR3 DNA: TGTGCCAGCAGTTACCGAACCCAGCGGGGGGGGAGGGGCAATGAGCAGTTCTTC.

The V and J genes are TRBV7-2 and TRBJ1-1; a weak D match, TRBD1 (5 bases). The length of the CDR3 is 14 residues. V dropped 6 bases and J dropped 4 bases, with 15 bases sitting between them. Germline CDR1 is SGHTA and CDR2 is FQGNSA. DNA for the CDR3: TGTGCCAGCAGTTTGGGGGGGAGTGGCACTGAAGCTTTCTTT. Translation: CASSLGGSGTEAFF.

This clonotype was recorded a few times. The CDR3 region is CASSLFRVSGEETQYF. The CDR3 DNA follows: TGTGCCAGCAGCCTCTTCAGGGTTTCGGGAGAAGAGACCCAGTACTTC. The rearrangement links TRBV13 to TRBJ2-5; maybe TRBD2 (6 bases). The germline gives CDR1 PRHDT, CDR2 FYEKMQ (reference sequence). The V gene lost 5 bases and the J gene lost 3 bases, with 19 bases spanning the gap. The CDR3 has 16 residues.

This clonotype was counted only a few times. The chain links TRBV20-1 to TRBJ2-5; D might be TRBD1 (6 bases). V was trimmed by 6 bases and J by 0 bases, leaving 20 bases between them. The CDR3 is 16 amino acids. The germline CDR1 and CDR2 sequences are DFQATT and SNEGSKA (reference sequence). The chain's CDR3 is CSAQDFKQGDQETQYF. The CDR3 DNA is TGCAGTGCCCAAGACTTCAAACAGGGTGACCAAGAGACCCAGTACTTC.

The chain joins TRBV11-1 to TRBJ1-6, with 9 nucleotides matching TRBD1. Trimming cost V 7 bases and J 13 bases; bases outside gene matches: 11. The CDR3 runs 14 residues. Germline loops: CDR1 SGHAT, CDR2 FQDESV (reference sequence). The CDR3 reads CASTAETGGSPLHF. The CDR3 nucleotides are TGTGCCAGCACTGCGGAGACAGGGGGTTCGCCCCTCCACTTT.

V is TRBV7-3 and J is TRBJ2-7, with TRBD1 as a possible D gene (7 bases). The V and J ends lost 2 bases and 7 bases respectively, with 18 bases between them. Germline V lookup: CDR1 SGHTA, CDR2 FQGTGA. CDR3 length equals 15 residues. This chain's CDR3 is CASSLRGTEYNEQYF. The CDR3 DNA reads as TGTGCCAGCAGCTTACGGGGGACAGAGTACAATGAGCAGTACTTC. Full variable domain (rest looked up from reference TRBV7-3 and TRBJ2-7): GAGVSQTPSNKVTEKGKYVELRCDPISGHTALYWYRQSLGQGPEFLIYFQGTGAADDSGLPNDRFFAVRPEGSVSTLKIQRTERGDSAVYLCASSLRGTEYNEQYFGPGTRLTVT.